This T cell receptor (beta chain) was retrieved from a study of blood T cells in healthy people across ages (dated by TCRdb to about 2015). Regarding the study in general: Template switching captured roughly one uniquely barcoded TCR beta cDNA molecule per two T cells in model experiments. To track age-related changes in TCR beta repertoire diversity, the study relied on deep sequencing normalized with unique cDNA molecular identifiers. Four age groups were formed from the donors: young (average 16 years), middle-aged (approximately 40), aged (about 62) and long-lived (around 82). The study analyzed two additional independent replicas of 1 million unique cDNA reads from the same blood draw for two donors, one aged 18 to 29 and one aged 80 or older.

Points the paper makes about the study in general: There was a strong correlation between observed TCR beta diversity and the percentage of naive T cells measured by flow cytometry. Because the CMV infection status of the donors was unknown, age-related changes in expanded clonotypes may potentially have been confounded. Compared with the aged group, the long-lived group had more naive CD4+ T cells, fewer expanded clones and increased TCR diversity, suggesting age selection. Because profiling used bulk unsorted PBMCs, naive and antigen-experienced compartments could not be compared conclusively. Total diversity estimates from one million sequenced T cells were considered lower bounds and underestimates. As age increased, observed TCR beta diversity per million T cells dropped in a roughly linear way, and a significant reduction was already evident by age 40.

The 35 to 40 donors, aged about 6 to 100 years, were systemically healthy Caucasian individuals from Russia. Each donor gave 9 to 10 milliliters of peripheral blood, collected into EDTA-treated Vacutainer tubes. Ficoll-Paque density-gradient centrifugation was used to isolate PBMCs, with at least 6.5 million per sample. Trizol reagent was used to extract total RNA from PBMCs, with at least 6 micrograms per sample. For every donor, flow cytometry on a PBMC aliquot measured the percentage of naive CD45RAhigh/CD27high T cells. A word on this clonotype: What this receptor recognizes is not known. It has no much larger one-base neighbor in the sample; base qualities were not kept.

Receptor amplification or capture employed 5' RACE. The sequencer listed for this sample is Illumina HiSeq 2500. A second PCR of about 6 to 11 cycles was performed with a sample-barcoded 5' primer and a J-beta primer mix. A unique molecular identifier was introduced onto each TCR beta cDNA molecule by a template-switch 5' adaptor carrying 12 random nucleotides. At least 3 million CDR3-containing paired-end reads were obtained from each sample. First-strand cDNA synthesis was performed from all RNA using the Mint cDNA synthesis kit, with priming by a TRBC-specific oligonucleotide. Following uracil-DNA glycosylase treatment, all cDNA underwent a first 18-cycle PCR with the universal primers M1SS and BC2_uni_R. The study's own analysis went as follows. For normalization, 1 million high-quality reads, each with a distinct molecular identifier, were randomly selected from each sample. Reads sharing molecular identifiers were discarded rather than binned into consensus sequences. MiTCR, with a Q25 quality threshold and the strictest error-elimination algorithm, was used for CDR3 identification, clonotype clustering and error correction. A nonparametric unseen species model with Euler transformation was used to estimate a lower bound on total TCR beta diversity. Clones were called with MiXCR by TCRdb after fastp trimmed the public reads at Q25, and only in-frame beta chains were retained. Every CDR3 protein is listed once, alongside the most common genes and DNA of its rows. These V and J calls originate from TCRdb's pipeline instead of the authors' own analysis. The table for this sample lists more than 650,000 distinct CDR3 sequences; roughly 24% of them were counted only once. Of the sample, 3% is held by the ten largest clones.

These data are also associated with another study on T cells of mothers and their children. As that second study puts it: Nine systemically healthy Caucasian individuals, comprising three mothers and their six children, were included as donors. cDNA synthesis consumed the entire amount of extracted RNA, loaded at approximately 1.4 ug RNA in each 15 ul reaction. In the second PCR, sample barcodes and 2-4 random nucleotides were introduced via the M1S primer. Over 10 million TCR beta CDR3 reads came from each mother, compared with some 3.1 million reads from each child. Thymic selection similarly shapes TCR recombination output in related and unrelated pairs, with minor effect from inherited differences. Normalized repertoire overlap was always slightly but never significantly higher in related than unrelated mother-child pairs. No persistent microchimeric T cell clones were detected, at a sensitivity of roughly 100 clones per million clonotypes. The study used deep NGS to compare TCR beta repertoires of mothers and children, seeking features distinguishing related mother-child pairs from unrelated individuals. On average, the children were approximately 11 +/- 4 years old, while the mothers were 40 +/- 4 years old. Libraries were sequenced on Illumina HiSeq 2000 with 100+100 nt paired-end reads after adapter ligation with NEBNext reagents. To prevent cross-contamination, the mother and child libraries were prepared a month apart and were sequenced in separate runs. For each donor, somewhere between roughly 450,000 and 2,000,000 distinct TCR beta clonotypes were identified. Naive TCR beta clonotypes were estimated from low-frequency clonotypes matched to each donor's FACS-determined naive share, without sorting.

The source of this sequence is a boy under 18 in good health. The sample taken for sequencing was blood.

The DNA is TGTGCCATCAGTGAATGGGACAGATATGGCTACACCTTC. It translates to CAISEWDRYGYTF. The chain is assembled from TRBV10-3 and TRBJ1-2; TRBD1 fits 7 bases in the junction. The germline V gene yields ENHRY for CDR1 and SYGVKD for CDR2. From the cysteine through the phenylalanine, the CDR3 covers 13 amino acids. Only the CDR3 DNA stays, 39 bases, in frame from base 1. V and J are trimmed by 3 bases and 5 bases, and the gene matches miss 3 bases of the junction.